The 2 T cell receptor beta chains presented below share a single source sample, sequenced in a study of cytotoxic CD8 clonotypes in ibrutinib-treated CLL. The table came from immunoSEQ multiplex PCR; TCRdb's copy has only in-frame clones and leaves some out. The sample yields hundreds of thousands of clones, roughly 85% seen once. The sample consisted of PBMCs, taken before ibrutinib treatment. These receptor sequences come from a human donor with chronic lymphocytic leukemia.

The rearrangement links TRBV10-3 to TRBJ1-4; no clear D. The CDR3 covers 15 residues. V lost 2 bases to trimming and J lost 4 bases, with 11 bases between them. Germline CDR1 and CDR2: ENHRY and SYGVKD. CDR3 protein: CAISEGQPFNEKLFF. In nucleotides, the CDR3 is TGTGCCATCAGTGAGGGGCAGCCCTTTAATGAAAAACTGTTTTTT.

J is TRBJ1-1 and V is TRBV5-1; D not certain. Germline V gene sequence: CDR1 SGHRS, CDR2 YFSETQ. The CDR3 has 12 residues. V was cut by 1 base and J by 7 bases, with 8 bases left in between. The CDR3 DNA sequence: TGCGCCAGCAGCTTGAACAGATATGAAGCTTTCTTT. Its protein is CASSLNRYEAFF.